Listed here are 5 T cell receptor beta chains from one sample, sequenced in a study of T cells in Graves' hyperthyroidism and ophthalmopathy (dated by TCRdb to between 2017 and 2020). Library preparation was by multiplex PCR. TCRdb shows the sequencer as Illumina HiSeq 2000. TCR beta CDR3 regions were amplified from RNA transcripts. A first-round RT-PCR of the TCR CDR3 used the HTBI primer set with the Qiagen OneStep RT-PCR kit. TCRdb itself trimmed the public reads at Q25 with fastp, ran MiXCR and retained productive beta chains. Here each entry gathers all rows of one CDR3 protein and keeps the most common genes and DNA. This sample has around 430,000 distinct CDR3 sequences in its table, and just under 15% of those were observed once. The ten largest clonotypes hold about 33% of the sample. Sequenced input: blood. The receptors were sampled from a woman aged 25 to 39 with Graves' hyperthyroidism.

This clonotype was recorded at least ten times. V usage is TRBV5-1 and J usage is TRBJ2-4; D possibly uses TRBD1 or TRBD2 (5 bases each). The germline CDR1 and CDR2 sequences are SGHRS and YFSETQ. Trimming stripped 0 bases from V and 0 bases from J, with 7 bases between. The CDR3 covers 15 residues. The CDR3 sequence is CASSLAGTAKNIQYF. As DNA, the CDR3 is TGCGCCAGCAGCTTGGCTGGGACAGCCAAAAACATTCAGTACTTC.

With respect to this clonotype: This may come from a read error, since a much larger clone is one base off. The chain links TRBV20-1 to TRBJ2-3; perhaps TRBD2 as D (6 bases). This CDR3 spans 13 amino acids. V dropped 3 bases and J dropped 1 base, with 8 bases sitting between them. Germline CDR1 and CDR2: DFQATT and SNEGSKA (reference sequence). This chain's CDR3 is CSASRDCTDTQYF. DNA of the CDR3: TGCAGTGCTAGCCGGGACTGCACAGATACGCAGTATTTT.

This clonotype was counted ten times or more. The V and J genes are TRBV20-1 and TRBJ2-5, with TRBD1 matching 9 bases. J gave up 1 base and V 6 bases, and 6 bases lay outside the gene matches. This CDR3 is 14 amino acids long. CDR1 is DFQATT and CDR2 is SNEGSKA in the germline V gene (reference sequence). CDR3: CSAPPGQGQETQYF. CDR3 DNA sequence: TGCAGTGCCCCTCCGGGACAGGGCCAAGAGACCCAGTACTTC.

This clonotype was recorded a few times. V is TRBV12-3 or TRBV12-4 and J is TRBJ2-4, with 7 bases fitting TRBD1. V was clipped by 6 bases and J by 3 bases; unmatched bases: 5. The CDR3 sequence is 14 residues long. DNA for the CDR3: TGTGCCAGCAGCCGAACAGGGGTCAAAAACATTCAGTACTTC. Protein product: CASSRTGVKNIQYF.

In its sample, this clonotype was seen many times. This chain links TRBV28 with TRBJ2-1, with D perhaps matching TRBD2 (5 bases). The CDR3 is made up of 18 amino acids. Germline CDR1 and CDR2: MDHEN and SYDVKM. V dropped 2 bases and J dropped 1 base, with 18 bases sitting between them. CDR3 amino acids: CASSLGGLGGPSYNEQFF. As DNA, the CDR3 is TGTGCCAGCAGTTTAGGCGGGCTAGGCGGGCCATCCTACAATGAGCAGTTCTTC.